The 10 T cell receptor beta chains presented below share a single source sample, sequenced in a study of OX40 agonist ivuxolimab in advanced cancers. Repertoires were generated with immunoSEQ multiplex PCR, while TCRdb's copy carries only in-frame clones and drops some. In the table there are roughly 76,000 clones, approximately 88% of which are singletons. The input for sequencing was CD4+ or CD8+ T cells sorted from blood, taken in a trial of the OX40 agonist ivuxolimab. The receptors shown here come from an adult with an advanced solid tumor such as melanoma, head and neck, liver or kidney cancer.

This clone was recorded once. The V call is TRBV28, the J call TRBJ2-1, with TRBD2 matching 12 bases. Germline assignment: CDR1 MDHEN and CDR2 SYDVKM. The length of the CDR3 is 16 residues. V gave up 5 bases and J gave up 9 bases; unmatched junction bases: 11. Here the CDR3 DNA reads TGTGCCAGCAGTCCTACGCTAGCGGGAGGGTACGGTGAGCAGTTCTTC. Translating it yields CASSPTLAGGYGEQFF.

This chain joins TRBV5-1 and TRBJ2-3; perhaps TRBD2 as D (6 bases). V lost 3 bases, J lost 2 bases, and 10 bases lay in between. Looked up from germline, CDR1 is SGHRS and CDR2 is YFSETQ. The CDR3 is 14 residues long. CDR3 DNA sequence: TGCGCCAGCAGCTCGGGGGAGACCACAGATACGCAGTATTTT. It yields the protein CASSSGETTDTQYF. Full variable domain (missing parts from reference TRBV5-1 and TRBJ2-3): KAGVTQTPRYLIKTRGQQVTLSCSPISGHRSVSWYQQTPGQGLQFLFEYFSETQRNKGNFPGRFSGRQFSNSRSEMNVSTLELGDSALYLCASSSGETTDTQYFGPGTRLTVL.

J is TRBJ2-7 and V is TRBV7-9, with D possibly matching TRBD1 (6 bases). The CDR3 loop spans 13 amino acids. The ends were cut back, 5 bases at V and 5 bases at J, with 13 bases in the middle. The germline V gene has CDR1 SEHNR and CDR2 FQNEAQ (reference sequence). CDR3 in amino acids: CASSPSAGDEQYF. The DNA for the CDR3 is TGTGCCAGCAGCCCCTCGGCAGGGGACGAGCAGTACTTC.

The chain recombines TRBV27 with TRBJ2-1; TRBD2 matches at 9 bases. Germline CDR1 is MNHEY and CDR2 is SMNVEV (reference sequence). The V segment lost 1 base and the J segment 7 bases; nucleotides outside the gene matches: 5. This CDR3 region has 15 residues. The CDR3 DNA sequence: TGTGCCAGCAGTTTATGGGTTAGCGGGAGTAATGAGCAGTTCTTC. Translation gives CASSLWVSGSNEQFF.

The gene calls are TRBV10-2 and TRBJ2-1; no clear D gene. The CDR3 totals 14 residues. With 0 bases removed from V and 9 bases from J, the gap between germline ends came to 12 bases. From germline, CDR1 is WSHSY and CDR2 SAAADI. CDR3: CASSESGGLSEQFF. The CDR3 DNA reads TGCGCCAGCAGTGAGTCGGGTGGCCTTAGTGAGCAGTTCTTC.

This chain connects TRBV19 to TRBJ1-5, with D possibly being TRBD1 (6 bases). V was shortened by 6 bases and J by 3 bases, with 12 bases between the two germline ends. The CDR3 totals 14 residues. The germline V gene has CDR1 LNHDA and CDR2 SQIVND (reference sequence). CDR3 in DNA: TGTGCCAGTAGCTTCGGGGGCATCAATCAGCCCCAGCATTTT. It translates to CASSFGGINQPQHF.

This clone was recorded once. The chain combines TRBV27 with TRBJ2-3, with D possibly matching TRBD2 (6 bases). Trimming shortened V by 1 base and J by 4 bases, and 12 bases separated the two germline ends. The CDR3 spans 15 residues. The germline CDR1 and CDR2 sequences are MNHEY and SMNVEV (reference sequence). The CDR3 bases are TGTGCCAGCAGTTTATTTGGACTAAGCTCAGATACGCAGTATTTT. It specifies CASSLFGLSSDTQYF.

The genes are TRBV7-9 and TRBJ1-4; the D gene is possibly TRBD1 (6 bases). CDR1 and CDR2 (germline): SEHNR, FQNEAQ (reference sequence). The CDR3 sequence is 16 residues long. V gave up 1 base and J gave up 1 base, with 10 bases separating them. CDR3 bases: TGTGCCAGCAGCTTAGGGGGGCCGTTAACTAATGAAAAACTGTTTTTT. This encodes CASSLGGPLTNEKLFF.

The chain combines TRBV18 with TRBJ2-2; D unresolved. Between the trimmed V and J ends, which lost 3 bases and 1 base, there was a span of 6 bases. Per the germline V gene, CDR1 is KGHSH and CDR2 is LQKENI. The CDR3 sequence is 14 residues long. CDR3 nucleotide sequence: TGTGCCAGCTCACCGCTTAAGAACACCGGGGAGCTGTTTTTT. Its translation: CASSPLKNTGELFF.

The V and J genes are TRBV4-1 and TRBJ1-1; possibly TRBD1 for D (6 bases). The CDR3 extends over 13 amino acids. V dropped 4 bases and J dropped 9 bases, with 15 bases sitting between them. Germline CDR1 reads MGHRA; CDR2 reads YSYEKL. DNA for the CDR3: TGCGCCAGCAGCCGAGGGTACAGGGAGCAAGCTTTCTTT. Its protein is CASSRGYREQAFF.